The 11 T cell receptor beta chains listed next were all sequenced from one sample in a study of blood T cells in healthy people across ages. It was with a sample-barcoded 5' primer and a J-beta primer mix that a second PCR of roughly 7 to 12 cycles was run. TCRdb passed the 5' RACE reads through MiXCR, listing each CDR3 protein once. The table records about 730,000 distinct CDR3 sequences, 43% of them present only once. The source material was blood. Source of these receptors: a woman aged 55-70 years in good health.

There are many counts of this clonotype. V is TRBV9 and J is TRBJ2-1; D not resolved. V was trimmed by 4 bases and J by 0 bases, leaving 11 bases between them. The germline gives CDR1 SGDLS, CDR2 YYNGEE. This CDR3 spans 15 amino acids. CDR3 nucleotide sequence: TGTGCCAGCAGCTTTGACTGGAACTCCTACAATGAGCAGTTCTTC. This encodes CASSFDWNSYNEQFF.

This sequence joins TRBV7-9 and TRBJ2-1; no clear D. Deletions cut 0 bases from V and 5 bases from J, with 14 bases between. This CDR3 has 16 residues. Germline V gene sequence: CDR1 SEHNR, CDR2 FQNEAQ (reference sequence). In DNA, the CDR3 is TGTGCCAGCAGCTTAGCGCACCAGATCACCCACAATGAGCAGTTCTTC. Translating gives CASSLAHQITHNEQFF.

This clonotype was counted a few times. The V and J genes are TRBV20-1 and TRBJ2-7, with a weak D call TRBD2 (5 bases). Deletions cut 2 bases from V and 3 bases from J, with 11 bases between. The CDR3 contains 13 residues. Germline V gives CDR1 DFQATT, CDR2 SNEGSKA (reference sequence). This CDR3 reads CSARLLGNYEQYF. The CDR3 DNA reads TGCAGTGCTAGACTACTAGGAAACTACGAGCAGTACTTC.

The rearrangement links TRBV13 to TRBJ1-4; a possible D gene is TRBD1 (5 bases). Germline values: CDR1 PRHDT, CDR2 FYEKMQ (reference sequence). The V gene lost 5 bases and the J gene lost 7 bases, with 14 bases spanning the gap. The CDR3 has 14 amino acids. DNA of the CDR3: TGTGCCAGCAGCCCTTACCAGGGTAGTGAAAAACTGTTTTTT. Amino acid sequence: CASSPYQGSEKLFF.

This clonotype was found a few times. V and J are TRBV7-8 and TRBJ2-1; a possible D gene is TRBD2 (5 bases). CDR3 size: 17 residues. Per germline, CDR1 SGHVS and CDR2 FQNEAQ. V lost 5 bases to trimming and J lost 1 base, with 18 bases between them. The CDR3 DNA reads TGTGCCAGCAGCCCCGAGGGCGCGGTTTTTTCCTACAATGAGCAGTTCTTC. Translation: CASSPEGAVFSYNEQFF.

This clonotype was observed at least ten times. The chain joins TRBV7-2 to TRBJ1-2; D gene unclear. CDR3 size: 15 residues. Between the trimmed V and J ends, which lost 1 base and 4 bases, there was a span of 13 bases. The germline gives CDR1 SGHTA, CDR2 FQGNSA. The CDR3 DNA sequence: TGTGCCAGCAGCTTAGACGCTTCGGGCAGCTATGGCTACACCTTC. As protein: CASSLDASGSYGYTF.

The chain recombines TRBV6-1 with TRBJ1-1; D uncertain. From germline, CDR1 is MNHNS and CDR2 SASEGT. The ends were cut back, 1 base at V and 0 bases at J, with 3 bases in the middle. The CDR3 totals 13 residues. The CDR3 protein is CASSEVVNTEAFF. CDR3 in DNA: TGTGCCAGCAGTGAAGTGGTGAACACTGAAGCTTTCTTT.

The V call is TRBV5-1, the J call TRBJ2-5, with D tentatively TRBD2 (7 bases). V shed 3 bases and J shed 1 base, with 13 bases lying between them. The CDR3 has 15 residues. CDR1 SGHRS and CDR2 YFSETQ come from the germline V gene. The CDR3 sequence: CASSSTRGGQETQYF. CDR3 DNA sequence: TGCGCCAGCAGCTCGACTAGGGGGGGCCAAGAGACCCAGTACTTC.

V gene TRBV5-1 combines with J gene TRBJ2-5; 7 nucleotides match TRBD2. Germline V gene sequence: CDR1 SGHRS, CDR2 YFSETQ. Trimming at V came to 3 bases and at J to 11 bases, leaving 10 bases not matched to a gene. CDR3 length: 13 amino acids. The CDR3 DNA follows: TGCGCCAGCAGCTCTGGGACTATATCAGAGCAGTACTTC. Residues: CASSSGTISEQYF.

This clonotype was picked up many times. The V gene is TRBV29-1, the J gene TRBJ2-1; 11 positions agree with TRBD2. V gave up 1 base and J gave up 2 bases; unmatched junction bases: 7. Germline CDR1 SQVTM, CDR2 ANQGSEA. The CDR3 runs 17 residues. The CDR3 reads CSVEGLAGGLAYNEQFF. For the CDR3, the DNA is TGCAGCGTTGAAGGGCTAGCGGGAGGCCTAGCCTACAATGAGCAGTTCTTC.

The chain carries TRBV20-1 and TRBJ2-1; 12 bases map to TRBD1. The J call could be wrong; TRBJ2-7 is a better fit for the DNA end. The CDR3 contains 15 residues. Looked up from germline, CDR1 is DFQATT and CDR2 is SNEGSKA (reference sequence). The CDR3 region is CSASGTGGTTYEQYF. CDR3 nucleotides: TGCAGTGCTTCCGGGACAGGGGGCACCACCTACGAGCAGTACTTC.